The TCR beta chain under discussion was sequenced for a study of OX40 agonist ivuxolimab in advanced cancers. Study-wide context: The dose-escalation cohort had hepatocellular carcinoma, melanoma, renal cell or head and neck cancer. General study findings and limits: Near-lowest levels of clonal expansion characterized partial responders at 0.1-3.0 mg/kg. Averaging showed that CD8+ T cells had more expanded clones than CD4+ did.

If patients had autoimmune disease history or systemic immunosuppression, they were excluded. This clone was seen once. Its antigen is unknown. Produced via immunoSEQ multiplex PCR; TCRdb's table is partial and in-frame only. The sample includes over 25,000 clones, 60% to 85% of them seen just once. The sequence was collected from an adult with an advanced solid tumor such as melanoma, head and neck, liver or kidney cancer. Sequenced here: CD4+ or CD8+ T cells sorted from blood, sampled in a trial of the OX40 agonist ivuxolimab.

This CDR3 reads CASSARPGEKLFF. The CDR3 nucleotides are TGTGCCAGCAGTGCCAGACCGGGTGAAAAACTGTTTTTT. This rearrangement joins TRBV6-1 to TRBJ1-4; no clear D. The CDR3 is made up of 13 amino acids. Per germline, CDR1 MNHNS and CDR2 SASEGT. Trimming took off 4 bases at V and 7 bases at J, with 10 bases between the two ends.